This T cell receptor beta chain is from a study of OX40 agonist ivuxolimab in advanced cancers. Study overall: An agonistic human IgG2 monoclonal antibody against OX40 (CD134) was given. General study findings and limits: Some of the nonresponding patients also showed low levels of normalized T-cell clonal expansion.

With regard to this clone: Its antigen remains unidentified.

Germline V CDR1 and CDR2: MGHDK, SYGVNS. The CDR3 is made up of 17 amino acids. V was cut by 1 base and J by 5 bases, with 19 bases left in between. Researchers took blood at baseline, on cycle 4 day 1, and on cycle 7 day 1. Produced via immunoSEQ multiplex PCR; TCRdb's table is partial and in-frame only. Of about 44,000 clones listed, about 80% are singletons. This clonotype was obtained from an adult with an advanced solid tumor such as melanoma, head and neck, liver or kidney cancer. The sample here was CD4+ or CD8+ T cells sorted from blood, taken in a trial of the OX40 agonist ivuxolimab. This chain joins TRBV25-1 and TRBJ2-3, with D perhaps matching TRBD1 or TRBD2 (6 bases each). CDR3 sequence reads: CASSEWGRGQGGDTQYF. The CDR3 DNA follows: TGTGCCAGCAGTGAATGGGGCAGGGGCCAGGGAGGAGATACGCAGTATTTT.